These 11 T cell receptor beta chains came from one sample sequenced in a study of long-term antiretroviral therapy in people with HIV. With survey level as its setting, the immunoSEQ assay was v3.0. Generated by immunoSEQ multiplex PCR, the TCRdb table keeps only in-frame clones and is missing some. The table includes about 24,000 clones, 80% to 90% detected once. Source: unsorted PBMCs, taken 1.2 years after starting antiretroviral therapy. The receptor set was obtained from a man aged 50-60 years with HIV.

The rearrangement links TRBV21-1 to TRBJ2-7; the table's TRBD1 call for D was not verified on the DNA. TRBV21-1 is termed a pseudogene. The CDR3 runs to 15 residues. The CDR3 DNA follows: TGTGCCAGCAGCCCCCGGGACAGGGGGCTGGACGAGCAGTACTTC. Amino acid sequence: CASSPRDRGLDEQYF.

J is TRBJ1-5 and V is TRBV19; 8 bases match TRBD1. The CDR3 length is 14 residues. Per the germline V gene, CDR1 is LNHDA and CDR2 is SQIVND (reference sequence). V was pared by 6 bases and J by 2 bases, with 3 bases of the junction left unmatched. CDR3 loop: CASRQGDGNQPQHF. The DNA of the CDR3 is TGTGCCAGTAGACAGGGGGACGGCAATCAGCCCCAGCATTTT.

The rearrangement links TRBV14 to TRBJ1-1; D gene ambiguous. The V and J ends lost 4 bases and 3 bases respectively, with 18 bases between them. CDR3 length: 16 residues. Germline CDR1 reads SGHDN; CDR2 reads FVKESK. CDR3 bases: TGTGCCAGCAGCCGAGGGTCCGGAGGTTCATACACTGAAGCTTTCTTT. Translated, it gives CASSRGSGGSYTEAFF.

This clone was recorded only once. CDR3 in DNA: TGTGCCAGCAGGTCACGGGGGTTGAAGAACGAGCAGTACTTC. Translation: CASRSRGLKNEQYF. The gene calls are TRBV5-6 and TRBJ2-7; D is possibly TRBD2 (6 bases). The CDR3 spans 14 residues. CDR1 and CDR2 (germline): SGHDT, YYEEEE. V lost 5 bases to trimming and J lost 5 bases, with 17 bases between them. Using reference TRBV5-6 and TRBJ2-7 for the parts outside the CDR3, the full variable domain is DAGVTQSPTHLIKTRGQQVTLRCSPKSGHDTVSWYQQALGQGPQFIFQYYEEEERQRGNFPDRFSGHQFPNYSSELNVNALLLGDSALYLCASRSRGLKNEQYFGPGTRLTVT.

The chain uses TRBV28 and TRBJ1-2; a weak D match, TRBD1 (5 bases). Germline loops: CDR1 MDHEN, CDR2 SYDVKM. Trimming removed 3 bases from V and 4 bases from J, with 12 bases in between. The CDR3 is made up of 14 amino acids. The CDR3 DNA sequence: TGTGCCAGCAGTTTTTCTACAGGAGTCTATGGCTACACCTTC. Translating gives CASSFSTGVYGYTF.

J is TRBJ2-1 and V is TRBV28; D is ambiguous. V was clipped by 2 bases and J by 6 bases, with 11 bases between them. From germline, CDR1 is MDHEN and CDR2 SYDVKM. The CDR3 covers 14 residues. The CDR3, as DNA: TGTGCCAGCAGTTTACTAGTTGGTAGCAATGAGCAGTTCTTC. It yields the protein CASSLLVGSNEQFF.

In this sample, this clone turned up once. This chain links TRBV4-2 with TRBJ2-5; 8 nucleotides align to TRBD2. V lost 4 bases to trimming and J lost 2 bases; unmatched junction nucleotides: 9. This CDR3 comprises 16 residues. Germline CDR1 LGHNA, CDR2 YNFKEQ. DNA of the CDR3: TGTGCCAGCAGCCCAGGGGATAGCGGGATTCAAGAGACCCAGTACTTC. The encoded protein is CASSPGDSGIQETQYF.

V and J are TRBV29-1 and TRBJ2-1, with TRBD1 matching 10 bases. The germline V gene has CDR1 SQVTM and CDR2 ANQGSEA. This CDR3 is built from 15 residues. V gave up 6 bases and J gave up 6 bases; unmatched junction bases: 11. The CDR3 here is CSVQTNRDRGNEQFF. As DNA, the CDR3 is TGCAGCGTGCAAACAAACCGGGACAGGGGCAATGAGCAGTTCTTC.

The chain has TRBV29-1 and TRBJ1-4, with D possibly being TRBD1 (5 bases). Germline-derived CDR1 and CDR2 are SQVTM and ANQGSEA. V lost 4 bases and J 3 bases, leaving 9 bases between the germline ends. CDR3 length: 13 residues. The CDR3 reads CSVVEGSNEKLFF. The CDR3 DNA sequence: TGCAGCGTTGTAGAGGGGTCTAATGAAAAACTGTTTTTT.

V usage is TRBV5-6 and J usage is TRBJ1-1; D unclear. Germline CDR1 is SGHDT and CDR2 is YYEEEE. The CDR3 extends over 13 amino acids. V lost 0 bases and J lost 4, with 7 bases in between. CDR3 sequence reads: CASSLGGPTEAFF. In DNA, the CDR3 is TGTGCCAGCAGCTTGGGGGGTCCCACTGAAGCTTTCTTT.

CDR3 sequence (DNA): TGTGCCAGCAGCTTAGGGGGGGATCAGCCCCAGCATTTT. Amino acids: CASSLGGDQPQHF. The rearrangement links TRBV7-6 to TRBJ1-5; TRBD1 might be the D (5 bases). In germline, CDR1 is SGHVS, CDR2 FNYEAQ. V was clipped by 1 base and J by 5 bases, with 6 bases between them. The CDR3 consists of 13 residues.